This T cell receptor (beta chain) was captured in a study of glioma-infiltrating T cells. Findings and caveats of the study: CDR3 overlap between tissue and blood was very small.

This clonotype was seen ten or more times. The antigen remains undetermined. V was clipped by 1 base and J by 6 bases, with 19 bases between them. CDR1 is DFQATT, CDR2 SNEGSKA, per germline (reference sequence). The CDR3 has 16 residues. TCR alpha and beta CDR3 regions were amplified from RNA using iRepertoire nested multiplex PCR. One-step reverse transcription and amplification started from approximately 100-400 ng of tissue mRNA or PBMC total RNA. TCRdb recomputed calls from the multiplex PCR reads with MiXCR, one row per CDR3 protein. The sample holds some 40,000 distinct CDR3 sequences; more than 20% are singletons and the top ten take approximately 6.4%.

The sample was glioma tissue, nonneoplastic brain tissue, or PBMCs (not recorded which). The chain joins TRBV20-1 to TRBJ2-1, with D possibly being TRBD2 (6 bases). This receptor was taken from a human donor with low-grade glioma or glioblastoma, undergoing nonglioma brain surgery, or in good health (not recorded which). CDR3 bases: TGCAGTGCTAGAGTTCCCGGAGGGTTAAGGGGCAATGAGCAGTTCTTC. Its translation is CSARVPGGLRGNEQFF.